This TCR beta chain came from a study of shared clonotypes between healthy human individuals. Study-wide background: Contributing individuals were a couple of females and three males aged 18 to 49.

Here immunoSEQ multiplex PCR was the method, and the copy in TCRdb shows in-frame clones only, minus some. The sample shows about 2 million clones, 85% to 95% of them seen only once. Germline V gives CDR1 MNHEY, CDR2 SVGAGI. V was pared by 7 bases and J by 4 bases, with 10 bases of the junction left unmatched. The CDR3 runs 15 residues. Donors included only healthy HIV-negative adults lacking recent acute infections or vaccinations. Every donor, a Caucasian adult, lived in Nashville, Tennessee. Sequenced material: naive CD4+ T cells sorted from blood. Subset noted: CD45RA+ positively selected. This rearrangement joins TRBV6-5 to TRBJ2-5; the match to TRBD1 covers 9 bases. The sequence was obtained from a man aged 18 to 29 in good health. Here the CDR3 DNA reads TGTGCCAGCATCCCGACAGGGGGGCCCAGAGAGACCCAGTACTTC. The encoded protein is CASIPTGGPRETQYF.